This TCR beta chain originates from a study of blood T cell repertoires in COVID-19. Background on the study: Spain, Italy and the United States supplied samples that represented acute and convalescent COVID-19. The analysed material was cDNA or gDNA that came from T cells, B-cell-depleted T cells, or PBMCs.

Germline V gene sequence: CDR1 SEHNR, CDR2 FQNEAQ (reference sequence). The CDR3 has 14 amino acids. Trimming took 1 base from V and 5 from J, leaving 11 bases between them. Residents of over 20 US areas, aged about 18 to 95 years, made up the participants. Assignments of participants to cohorts depended upon their own reported clinical history. Profiling relied on immunoSEQ multiplex PCR, and the TCRdb table lists in-frame clones only, not all of them. The sample lists roughly 190,000 clones; 84% were seen once. This clonotype was obtained from a woman aged 25 to 39 who had been exposed to COVID-19. This chain uses TRBV7-9 with TRBJ1-2; tentative D call: TRBD1 (5 bases). The specimen was PBMCs or T cells enriched from blood (not recorded which). DNA for the CDR3: TGTGCCAGCAGCTTAGGCAGGGCCTCTTATGGCTACACCTTC. Its translation: CASSLGRASYGYTF.